The 11 T cell receptor beta chains presented below share a single source sample, sequenced in a study of cytomegalovirus exposure and HLA in healthy donors. Use of 60 Vbeta and 13 Jbeta primers characterized the PCR. The data were produced by immunoSEQ multiplex PCR, yet TCRdb's version contains in-frame clones alone and is incomplete. The table has more than 95,000 clones, just over 75% seen once. The sample consisted of PBMCs. The source of these receptors is a man between 35 and 55 years old in good health and CMV-seropositive.

The chain employs TRBV29-1 and TRBJ2-7; TRBD2 matches at 10 bases. CDR1 is SQVTM, CDR2 ANQGSEA, per germline. Losses at the gene ends were 2 bases for V and 2 bases for J; bases not matched to a gene: 0. The CDR3 has 13 amino acids. CDR3 sequence (DNA): TGCAGCGTTGAACTAGCGGGAGCCTACGAGCAGTACTTC. As protein: CSVELAGAYEQYF.

The chain is built from TRBV28 and TRBJ1-6; no reliable D call. Per the germline V gene, CDR1 is MDHEN and CDR2 is SYDVKM. V gave up 2 bases and J gave up 9 bases, with 17 bases separating them. The CDR3 length is 16 residues. This chain's CDR3 is CASSLEAGGGSSPLHF. CDR3 DNA sequence: TGTGCCAGCAGTTTAGAGGCGGGTGGTGGTAGTTCACCCCTCCACTTT.

The chain couples TRBV30 to TRBJ1-6, with D hard to call. This CDR3 comprises 14 residues. The germline V gene encodes CDR1 GTSNPN and CDR2 SVGIG (reference sequence). Between the trimmed V and J ends, which lost 0 bases and 7 bases, there was a span of 10 bases. CDR3 coding DNA: TGTGCCTGGAGTGTGAGGGTTGGAAATTCACCCCTCCACTTT. The encoded protein is CAWSVRVGNSPLHF. The full variable domain, its missing parts supplied by reference TRBV30 and TRBJ1-6, is SQTIHQWPATLVQPVGSPLSLECTVEGTSNPNLYWYRQAAGRGLQLLFYSVGIGQISSEVPQNLSASRPQDRQFILSSKKLLLSDSGFYLCAWSVRVGNSPLHFGNGTRLTVT.

The rearrangement joins TRBV12-5 to TRBJ2-3; TRBD1 might be the D (6 bases). The germline CDR1 and CDR2 sequences are LGHNT and FRNRAP. V was cut by 6 bases and J by 2 bases, with 9 bases left in between. This CDR3 comprises 13 residues. The CDR3 protein is CASGWDNTDTQYF. CDR3 in DNA: TGTGCTAGTGGCTGGGACAACACAGATACGCAGTATTTT.

The rearrangement uses TRBV6-1 and TRBJ2-3, with TRBD2 as a possible D gene (7 bases). The germline V and J ends were trimmed by 8 bases and 5 bases, with 20 bases remaining between them. Germline CDR1 and CDR2: MNHNS and SASEGT. CDR3 length: 15 residues. CDR3 bases: TGTGCCAGCCGAGGGGGGGCGGGATATAGAGATACGCAGTATTTT. Translating it yields CASRGGAGYRDTQYF.

The CDR3 region has the DNA TGTGCCAGCAGTACTTTGGTAGCCGGATACGAGCAGTACTTC. Protein sequence: CASSTLVAGYEQYF. The chain joins TRBV6-6 to TRBJ2-7; D unclear. CDR1 is MNHNY and CDR2 is SVGAGI in the germline V gene (reference sequence). The CDR3 is made up of 14 amino acids. V dropped 5 bases and J dropped 4 bases, with 15 bases sitting between them.

The chain recombines TRBV4-2 with TRBJ2-3; 15 nucleotides match TRBD2. The CDR3 runs to 19 residues. With V trimmed by 0 bases and J by 6 bases, 10 bases remained unmatched. Germline CDR1 and CDR2: LGHNA and YNFKEQ. The CDR3 DNA follows: TGTGCCAGCAGCCAAGACCGGACTAGCGGGAGGGAGACAGTTGATACGCAGTATTTT. Encoded protein: CASSQDRTSGRETVDTQYF.

The chain uses TRBV7-2 and TRBJ2-7; no clear D gene. CDR1 and CDR2 from the germline V gene are SGHTA and FQGNSA. The CDR3 is made up of 14 amino acids. V lost 5 bases to trimming and J lost 0 bases, with 11 bases between them. The CDR3 region is CASSRPQSSYEQYF. The CDR3, as DNA: TGTGCCAGCAGCCGCCCACAAAGCTCCTACGAGCAGTACTTC.

The chain couples TRBV10-3 to TRBJ2-3, with D uncertain. CDR1 ENHRY and CDR2 SYGVKD come from the germline V gene. The CDR3 contains 17 residues. Trimming removed 4 bases from V and 2 bases from J, with 19 bases in between. The CDR3 sequence is CAISGFSQPGDTDTQYF. The DNA of the CDR3 is TGTGCCATCAGTGGCTTCAGCCAGCCAGGTGACACAGATACGCAGTATTTT.

Points on this clone: Other DNA sequences in the same sample also yield this CDR3. The chain carries TRBV5-4 and TRBJ1-3; possible D gene TRBD1, 5 bases. The CDR3 covers 14 residues. Per the germline V gene, CDR1 is SGHNT and CDR2 is YYREEE (reference sequence). The V end was cut by 1 base, the J end by 2 bases, with 7 bases between. The CDR3 nucleotides are TGTGCCAGCAGCTTGTCAGGGACTGGAAACACCATATATTTT. Protein: CASSLSGTGNTIYF.

The rearrangement joins TRBV27 to TRBJ2-1; 10 bases fit TRBD2. The V gene's germline CDR1 is MNHEY and CDR2 SMNVEV (reference sequence). The CDR3 sequence is 18 residues long. Trimming removed 7 bases from V and 0 bases from J; junction bases left unmatched: 12. CDR3 in DNA: TGTGCCAGCAAGGAGGTAGCGGGGGGACGAAGCTCCTACAATGAGCAGTTCTTC. This encodes CASKEVAGGRSSYNEQFF.